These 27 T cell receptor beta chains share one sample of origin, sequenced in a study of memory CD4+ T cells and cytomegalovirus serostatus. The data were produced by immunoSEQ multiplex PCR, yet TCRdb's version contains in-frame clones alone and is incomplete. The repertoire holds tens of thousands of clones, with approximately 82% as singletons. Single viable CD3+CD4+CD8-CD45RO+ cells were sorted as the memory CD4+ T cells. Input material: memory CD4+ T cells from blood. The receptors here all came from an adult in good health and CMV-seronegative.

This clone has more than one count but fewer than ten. The CDR3 nucleotides read TGCGCCAGCGCCACATCAAATTCACCCCTCCACTTT. Translation: CASATSNSPLHF. The chain carries TRBV10-2 and TRBJ1-6; no clear D. Per germline, CDR1 WSHSY and CDR2 SAAADI. There are 12 residues in the CDR3. V lost 8 bases to trimming and J lost 7 bases, with 9 bases between them.

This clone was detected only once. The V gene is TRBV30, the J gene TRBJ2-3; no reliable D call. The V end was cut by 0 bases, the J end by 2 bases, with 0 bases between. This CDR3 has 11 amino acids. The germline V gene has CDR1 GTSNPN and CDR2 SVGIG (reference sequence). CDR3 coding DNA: TGTGCCTGGAGTGTCACAGATACGCAGTATTTT. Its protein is CAWSVTDTQYF.

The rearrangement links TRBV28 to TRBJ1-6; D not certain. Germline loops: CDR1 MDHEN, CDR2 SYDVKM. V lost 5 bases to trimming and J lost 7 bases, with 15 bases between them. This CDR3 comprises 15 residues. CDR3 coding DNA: TGTGCCAGCAGTCCCCCTCGGGGAGGGAATTCACCCCTCCACTTT. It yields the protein CASSPPRGGNSPLHF. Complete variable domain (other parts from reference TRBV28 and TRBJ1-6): DVKVTQSSRYLVKRTGEKVFLECVQDMDHENMFWYRQDPGLGLRLIYFSYDVKMKEKGDIPEGYSVSREKKERFSLILESASTNQTSMYLCASSPPRGGNSPLHFGNGTRLTVT.

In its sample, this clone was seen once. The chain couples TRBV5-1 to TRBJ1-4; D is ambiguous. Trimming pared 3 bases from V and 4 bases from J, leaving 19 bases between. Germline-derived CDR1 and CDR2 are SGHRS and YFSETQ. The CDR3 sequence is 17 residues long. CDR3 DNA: TGCGCCAGCAGCTCGGGAGGAACACCGGCCCTTAATGAAAAACTGTTTTTT. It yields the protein CASSSGGTPALNEKLFF.

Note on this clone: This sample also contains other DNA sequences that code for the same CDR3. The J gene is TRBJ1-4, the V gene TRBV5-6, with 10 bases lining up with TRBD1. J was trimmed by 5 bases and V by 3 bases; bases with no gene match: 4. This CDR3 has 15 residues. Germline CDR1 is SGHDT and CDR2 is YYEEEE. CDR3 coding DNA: TGTGCCAGCAGCTCCCGGGACAGGGGAAATGAAAAACTGTTTTTT. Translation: CASSSRDRGNEKLFF.

Here the CDR3 DNA reads TGTGCCACTCGGGTTCATTCGACTAATGAAAAACTGTTTTTT. Its translation: CATRVHSTNEKLFF. This chain links TRBV6-1 with TRBJ1-4; the D is unclear. Between the trimmed V and J ends, which lost 10 bases and 2 bases, there was a span of 14 bases. CDR1 and CDR2 (germline): MNHNS, SASEGT. The CDR3 is made up of 14 amino acids.

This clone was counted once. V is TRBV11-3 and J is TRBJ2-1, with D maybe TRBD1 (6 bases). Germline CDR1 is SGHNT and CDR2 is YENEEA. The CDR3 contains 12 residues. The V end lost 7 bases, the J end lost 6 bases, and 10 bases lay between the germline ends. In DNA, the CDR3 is TGTGCCAGCACCGGACAGCTCAATGAGCAGTTCTTC. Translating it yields CASTGQLNEQFF.

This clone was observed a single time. For the CDR3, the DNA is TGTGCCAGCAGTACGGGGGGCAGCGAGCAGTACTTC. It encodes CASSTGGSEQYF. The chain recombines TRBV28 with TRBJ2-7, with TRBD2 as a possible D gene (7 bases). Germline V CDR1 and CDR2: MDHEN, SYDVKM. Trimming left V 5 bases short and J 6 bases short, with 11 bases between. This CDR3 is 12 amino acids long.

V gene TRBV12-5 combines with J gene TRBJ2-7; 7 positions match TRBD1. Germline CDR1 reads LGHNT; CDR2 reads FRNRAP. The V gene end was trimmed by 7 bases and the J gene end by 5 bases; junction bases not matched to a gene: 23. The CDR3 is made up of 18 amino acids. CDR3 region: CASAPAYGRDRGNHEQYF. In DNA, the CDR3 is TGTGCTAGTGCTCCCGCCTACGGCCGGGACAGAGGAAATCACGAGCAGTACTTC.

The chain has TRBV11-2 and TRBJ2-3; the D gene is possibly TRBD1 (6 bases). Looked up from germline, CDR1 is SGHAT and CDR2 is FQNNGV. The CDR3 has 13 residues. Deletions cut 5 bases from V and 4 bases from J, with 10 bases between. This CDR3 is CASSPQGSDTQYF. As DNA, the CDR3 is TGTGCCAGCAGCCCCCAGGGGTCAGATACGCAGTATTTT.

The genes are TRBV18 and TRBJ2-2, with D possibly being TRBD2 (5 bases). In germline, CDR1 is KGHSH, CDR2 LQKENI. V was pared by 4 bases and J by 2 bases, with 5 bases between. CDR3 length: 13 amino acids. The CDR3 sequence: CASSRLNTGELFF. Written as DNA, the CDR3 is TGTGCCAGCTCACGACTAAACACCGGGGAGCTGTTTTTT. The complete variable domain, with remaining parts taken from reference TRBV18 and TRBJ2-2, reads NAGVMQNPRHLVRRRGQEARLRCSPMKGHSHVYWYRQLPEEGLKFMVYLQKENIIDESGMPKERFSAEFPKEGPSILRIQQVVRGDSAAYFCASSRLNTGELFFGEGSRLTVL.

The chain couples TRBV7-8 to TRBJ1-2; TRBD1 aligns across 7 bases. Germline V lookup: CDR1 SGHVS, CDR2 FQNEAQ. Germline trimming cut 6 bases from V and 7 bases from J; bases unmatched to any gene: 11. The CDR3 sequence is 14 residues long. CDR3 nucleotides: TGTGCCAGCAGTCCCCGCCGGGACAGCGTTGGCTACACCTTC. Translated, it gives CASSPRRDSVGYTF.

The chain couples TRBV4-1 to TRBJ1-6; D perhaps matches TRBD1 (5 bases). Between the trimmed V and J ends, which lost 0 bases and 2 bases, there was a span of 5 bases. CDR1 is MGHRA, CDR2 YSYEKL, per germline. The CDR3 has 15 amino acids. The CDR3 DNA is TGCGCCAGCAGCCAAGAAGGGGCCTATAATTCACCCCTCCACTTT. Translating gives CASSQEGAYNSPLHF.

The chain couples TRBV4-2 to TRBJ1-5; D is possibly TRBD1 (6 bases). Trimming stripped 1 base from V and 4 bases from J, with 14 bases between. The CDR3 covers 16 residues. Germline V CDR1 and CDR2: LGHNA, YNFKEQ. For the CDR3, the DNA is TGTGCCAGCAGCCAAGGTCTCGCAGGGGTTAATCAGCCCCAGCATTTT. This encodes CASSQGLAGVNQPQHF.

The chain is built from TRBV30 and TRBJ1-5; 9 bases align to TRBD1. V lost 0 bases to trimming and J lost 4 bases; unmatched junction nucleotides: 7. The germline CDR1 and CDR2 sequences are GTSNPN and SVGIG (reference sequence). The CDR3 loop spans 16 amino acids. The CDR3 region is CAWSVIGGQGNQPQHF. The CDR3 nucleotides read TGTGCCTGGAGTGTAATTGGTGGACAGGGGAATCAGCCCCAGCATTTT.

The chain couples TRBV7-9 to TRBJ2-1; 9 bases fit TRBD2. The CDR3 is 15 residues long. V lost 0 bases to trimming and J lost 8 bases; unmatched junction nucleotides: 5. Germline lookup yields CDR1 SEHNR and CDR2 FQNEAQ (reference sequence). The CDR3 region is CASSLARGGVDEQFF. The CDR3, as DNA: TGTGCCAGCAGCTTAGCGCGGGGGGGCGTGGATGAGCAGTTCTTC.

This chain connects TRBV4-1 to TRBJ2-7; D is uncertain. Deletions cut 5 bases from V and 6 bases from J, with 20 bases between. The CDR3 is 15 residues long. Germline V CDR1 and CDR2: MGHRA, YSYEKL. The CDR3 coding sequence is TGCGCCAGCAGCTACCGAACAATGTCCGATGGCGAGCAGTACTTC. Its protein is CASSYRTMSDGEQYF.

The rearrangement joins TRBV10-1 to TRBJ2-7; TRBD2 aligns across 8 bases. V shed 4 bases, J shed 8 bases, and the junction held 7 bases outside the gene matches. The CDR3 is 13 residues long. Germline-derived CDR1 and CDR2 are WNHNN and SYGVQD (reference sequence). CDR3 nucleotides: TGCGCCAGCAGTGGGAACCGGGGGGGTCAGCAGTACTTC. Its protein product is CASSGNRGGQQYF.

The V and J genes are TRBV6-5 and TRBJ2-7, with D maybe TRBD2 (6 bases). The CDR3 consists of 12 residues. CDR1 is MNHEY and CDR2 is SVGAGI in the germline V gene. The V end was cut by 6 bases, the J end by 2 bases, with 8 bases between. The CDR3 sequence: CASRGLAYEQYF. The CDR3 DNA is TGTGCCAGCAGGGGACTCGCCTACGAGCAGTACTTC.

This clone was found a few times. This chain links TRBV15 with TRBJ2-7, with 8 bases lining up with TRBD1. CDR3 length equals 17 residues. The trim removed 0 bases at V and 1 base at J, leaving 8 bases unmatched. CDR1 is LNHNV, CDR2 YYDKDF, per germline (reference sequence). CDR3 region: CATSRDFHRGTSYEQYF. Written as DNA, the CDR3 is TGTGCCACCAGCAGAGATTTTCACAGGGGGACATCCTACGAGCAGTACTTC.

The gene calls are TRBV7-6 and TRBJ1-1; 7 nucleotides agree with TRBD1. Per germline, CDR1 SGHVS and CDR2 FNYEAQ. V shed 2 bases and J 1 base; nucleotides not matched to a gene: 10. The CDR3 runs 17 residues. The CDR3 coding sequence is TGTGCCAGCAGCTTACGGGGGGGACAGACAAGGAACACTGAAGCTTTCTTT. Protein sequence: CASSLRGGQTRNTEAFF.

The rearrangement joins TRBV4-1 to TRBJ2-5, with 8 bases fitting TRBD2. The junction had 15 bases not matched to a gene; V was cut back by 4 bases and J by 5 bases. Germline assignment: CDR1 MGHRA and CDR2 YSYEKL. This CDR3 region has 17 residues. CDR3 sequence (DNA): TGCGCCAGCAGCCGAGGACCGATCGGGGGGGCCCTGGAGACCCAGTACTTC. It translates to CASSRGPIGGALETQYF.

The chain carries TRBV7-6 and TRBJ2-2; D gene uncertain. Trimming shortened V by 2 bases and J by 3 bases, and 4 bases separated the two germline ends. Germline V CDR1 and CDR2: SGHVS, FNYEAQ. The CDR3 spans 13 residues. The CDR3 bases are TGTGCCAGCAGCTTAAAATACACCGGGGAGCTGTTTTTT. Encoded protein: CASSLKYTGELFF.

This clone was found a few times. The CDR3 sequence: CASSSRTANQPQHF. CDR3 DNA: TGTGCCAGCAGTTCGCGGACAGCGAATCAGCCCCAGCATTTT. The gene calls are TRBV7-8 and TRBJ1-5; D possibly corresponds to TRBD1 (6 bases). V was pared by 6 bases and J by 4 bases, with 13 bases between. Per the germline V gene, CDR1 is SGHVS and CDR2 is FQNEAQ. This CDR3 has 14 amino acids. Full variable domain (outside the CDR3, taken from reference TRBV7-8 and TRBJ1-5): GAGVSQSPRYKVAKRGQDVALRCDPISGHVSLFWYQQALGQGPEFLTYFQNEAQLDKSGLPSDRFFAERPEGSVSTLKIQRTQQEDSAVYLCASSSRTANQPQHFGDGTRLSIL.

The CDR3 is CASSPGLAEETQYF. CDR3 nucleotide sequence: TGTGCCAGCAGCCCGGGACTAGCGGAAGAGACCCAGTACTTC. This sequence joins TRBV11-3 and TRBJ2-5; 11 bases match TRBD2. The J segment lost 3 bases and the V segment lost 5 bases, leaving 2 bases of the junction unmatched. Germline CDR1 reads SGHNT; CDR2 reads YENEEA. The CDR3 has 14 amino acids.

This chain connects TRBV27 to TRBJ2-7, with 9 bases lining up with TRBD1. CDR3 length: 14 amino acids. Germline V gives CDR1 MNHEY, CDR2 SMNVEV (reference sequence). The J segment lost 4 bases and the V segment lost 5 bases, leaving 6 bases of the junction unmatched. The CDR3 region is CASSPRDRVYEQYF. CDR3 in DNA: TGTGCCAGCAGTCCCCGGGACAGGGTTTACGAGCAGTACTTC.

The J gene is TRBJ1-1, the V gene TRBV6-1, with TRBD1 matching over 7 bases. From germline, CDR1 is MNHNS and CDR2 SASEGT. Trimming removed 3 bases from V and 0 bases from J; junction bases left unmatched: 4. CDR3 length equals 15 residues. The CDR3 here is CASSDQGQLNTEAFF. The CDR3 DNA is TGTGCCAGCAGTGACCAGGGACAGCTGAACACTGAAGCTTTCTTT.